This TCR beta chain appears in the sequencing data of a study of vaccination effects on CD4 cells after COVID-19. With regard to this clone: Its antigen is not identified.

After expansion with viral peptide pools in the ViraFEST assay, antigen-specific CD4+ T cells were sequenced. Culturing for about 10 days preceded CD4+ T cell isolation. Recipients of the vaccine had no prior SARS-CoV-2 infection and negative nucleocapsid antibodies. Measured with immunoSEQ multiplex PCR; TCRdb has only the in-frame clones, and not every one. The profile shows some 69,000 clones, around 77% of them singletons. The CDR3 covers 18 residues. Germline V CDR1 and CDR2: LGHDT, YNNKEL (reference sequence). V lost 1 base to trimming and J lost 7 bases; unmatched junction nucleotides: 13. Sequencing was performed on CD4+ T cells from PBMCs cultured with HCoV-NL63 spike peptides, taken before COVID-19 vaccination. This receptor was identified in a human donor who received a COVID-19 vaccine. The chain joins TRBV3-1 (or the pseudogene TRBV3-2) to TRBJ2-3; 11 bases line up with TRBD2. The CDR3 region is CASSQGALAGGGLNTQYF. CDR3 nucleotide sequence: TGTGCCAGCAGCCAAGGAGCTCTAGCGGGGGGCGGACTTAATACGCAGTATTTT.